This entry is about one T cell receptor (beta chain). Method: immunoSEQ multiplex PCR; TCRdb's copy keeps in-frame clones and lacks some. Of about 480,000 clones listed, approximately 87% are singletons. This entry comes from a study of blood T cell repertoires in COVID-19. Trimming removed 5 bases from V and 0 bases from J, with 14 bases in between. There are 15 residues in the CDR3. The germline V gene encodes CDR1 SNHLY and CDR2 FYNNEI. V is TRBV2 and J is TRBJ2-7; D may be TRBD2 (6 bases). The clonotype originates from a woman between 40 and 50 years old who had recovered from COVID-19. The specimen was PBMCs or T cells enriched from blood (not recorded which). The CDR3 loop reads CASSSEGFSSYEQYF. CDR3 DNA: TGTGCCAGCAGTTCGGAGGGGTTTAGCTCCTACGAGCAGTACTTC. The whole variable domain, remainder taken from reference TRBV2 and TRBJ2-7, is EPEVTQTPSHQVTQMGQEVILRCVPISNHLYFYWYRQILGQKVEFLVSFYNNEISEKSEIFDDQFSVERPDGSNFTLKIRSTKLEDSAMYFCASSSEGFSSYEQYFGPGTRLTVT.